This TCR beta chain stems from a study of cytomegalovirus exposure and HLA in healthy donors. Overall study: The Caucasian-associated ancestry cluster contained about four fifths of the approximately 400 genotyped donors.

Germline lookup yields CDR1 MNHEY and CDR2 SMNVEV (reference sequence). The CDR3 is 14 residues long. V was clipped by 6 bases and J by 6 bases, with 14 bases between them. Broader study findings: Several V segments, TRBV6-2 and TRBV6-3 among them, could not be told apart and were dropped. A later analysis showed HLA-associated TCR beta chains outstripping equally common others in clonal expansion. Prior analysis indicated that the majority of TCR beta V segments exhibited productivity approximately 87% or approximately 30% of the time.

PCR was performed using 60 Vbeta and 13 Jbeta primers. Data came from immunoSEQ multiplex PCR; TCRdb stores just in-frame clones and leaves some out. The sample yields about 260,000 clones, roughly 70% seen once. Notes on this clone: Its antigen is currently unknown.

The receptor was isolated from a female donor in good health and CMV-seronegative. The genes are TRBV27 and TRBJ2-2; tentatively, D is TRBD2 (6 bases). Sample: PBMCs. The CDR3 DNA reads TGTGCCAGCAGGGGACTTAAGGGACCCGGGGAGCTGTTTTTT. Its protein is CASRGLKGPGELFF.